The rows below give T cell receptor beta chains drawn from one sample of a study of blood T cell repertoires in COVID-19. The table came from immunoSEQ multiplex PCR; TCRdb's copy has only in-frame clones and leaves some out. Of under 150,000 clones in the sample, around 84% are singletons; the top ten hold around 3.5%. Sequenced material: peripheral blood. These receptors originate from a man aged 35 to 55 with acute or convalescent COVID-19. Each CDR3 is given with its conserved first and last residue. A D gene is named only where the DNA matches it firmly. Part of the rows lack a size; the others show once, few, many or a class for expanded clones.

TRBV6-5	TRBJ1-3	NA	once	TGTGCCAGCAGCGACATTGAGGGAAACACCATATATTTT	CASSDIEGNTIYF
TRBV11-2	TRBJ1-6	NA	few	TGTGCCAGCAGCCAACCTCGGGGTTCCTATAATTCACCCCTCCACTTT	CASSQPRGSYNSPLHF
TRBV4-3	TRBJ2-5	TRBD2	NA	TGCGCCAGCAGCCCCTCACTAGCGGGGGGGCGGGAGACCCAGTACTTC	CASSPSLAGGRETQYF
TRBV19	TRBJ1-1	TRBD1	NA	TGTGCCAGTAGTACCTTCGGACAGGGGGCAGAAGCTTTCTTT	CASSTFGQGAEAFF
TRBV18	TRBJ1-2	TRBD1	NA	TGTGCCAGCTCACCACGGACAGGCAACTATGGCTACACCTTC	CASSPRTGNYGYTF
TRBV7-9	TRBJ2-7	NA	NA	TGTGCCAGCAGCTTAGCTCGTGGTGGCAGGGGGGTTCTCGAGCAGTACTTC	CASSLARGGRGVLEQYF
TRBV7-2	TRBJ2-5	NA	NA	TGTGCCAGCAGCTTAGTTAGAAAAGAGACCCAGTACTTC	CASSLVRKETQYF
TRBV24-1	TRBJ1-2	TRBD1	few	TGTGCCACCAGTGACTCCCGACAGGGAGGCTATGGCTACACCTTC	CATSDSRQGGYGYTF
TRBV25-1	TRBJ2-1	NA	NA	TGTGCCAGCGGACAGTACTCCTACAATGAGCAGTTCTTC	CASGQYSYNEQFF
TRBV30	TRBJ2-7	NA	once	TGTGCCTGGAGCCCCGTGGGGGGAACGAACGAGCAGTACTTC	CAWSPVGGTNEQYF
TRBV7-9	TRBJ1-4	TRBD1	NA	TGTGCCAGCAGCCCCACAGGGGGCCTTTATGAAAAACTGTTTTTT	CASSPTGGLYEKLFF
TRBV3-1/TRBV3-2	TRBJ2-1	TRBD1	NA	TGTGCCAGCAGCCAGCAAGCAGGGGGCCTTAGCTACAATGAGCAGTTCTTC	CASSQQAGGLSYNEQFF
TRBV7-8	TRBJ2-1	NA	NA	TGTGCCAGCAGCTTAGCGGACAGAGGTGGTGAGCAGTTCTTC	CASSLADRGGEQFF
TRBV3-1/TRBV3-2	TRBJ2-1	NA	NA	TGTGCCAGCAGCCATGATAAACAGTGGTACAATGAGCAGTTCTTC	CASSHDKQWYNEQFF
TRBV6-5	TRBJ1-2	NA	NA	TGTGCCAGCAGTTACGACATCACCTATGGCTACACCTTC	CASSYDITYGYTF
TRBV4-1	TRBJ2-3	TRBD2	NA	TGCGCCAGCAGCCAGACGATAACCCCCCTAGCGGGGGGCTGGACAGATACGCAGTATTTT	CASSQTITPLAGGWTDTQYF
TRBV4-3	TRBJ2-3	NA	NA	TGCGCCAGCAGCCAAGACCTAGTCACAGATACGCAGTATTTT	CASSQDLVTDTQYF
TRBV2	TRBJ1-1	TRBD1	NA	TGTGCCAGCAGTGGAATGGGACAGGGAAACACTGAAGCTTTCTTT	CASSGMGQGNTEAFF
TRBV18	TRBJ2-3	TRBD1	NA	TGTGCCAGCTCACAAAGGGGGCCAGATACGCAGTATTTT	CASSQRGPDTQYF
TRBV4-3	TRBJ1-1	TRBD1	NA	TGCGCCAGCAGCCAAGGGTTGGGCAGGGGGCGGGGTGAAGCTTTCTTT	CASSQGLGRGRGEAFF
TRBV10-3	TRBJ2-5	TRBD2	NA	TGTGCCATCAGTGATAATAGCGGGGGCCAAGAGACCCAGTACTTC	CAISDNSGGQETQYF
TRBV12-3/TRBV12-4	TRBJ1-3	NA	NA	TGTGCCAGCAGTTTACAATCTGGAAACACCATATATTTT	CASSLQSGNTIYF
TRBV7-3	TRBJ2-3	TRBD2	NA	TGTGCCAGCAGCCTCCAGCTAGCGGGGGGACCAGCGGATACGCAGTATTTT	CASSLQLAGGPADTQYF
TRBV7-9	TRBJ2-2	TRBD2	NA	TGTGCCAGCAGCTTAGAGCTAGCGGGGGAGACCGGGGAGCTGTTTTTT	CASSLELAGETGELFF
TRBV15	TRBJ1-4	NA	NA	TGTGCCACCAGCAGAGATCGCGGTGCAACTAATGAAAAACTGTTTTTT	CATSRDRGATNEKLFF
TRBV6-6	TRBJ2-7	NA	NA	TGTGCCAGCAGCCCCGTCTCCTACGAGCAGTACTTC	CASSPVSYEQYF
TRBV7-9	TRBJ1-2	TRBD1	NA	TGTGCCAGCAGCTTCGACAGGGGGCTCTATGGCTACACCTTC	CASSFDRGLYGYTF
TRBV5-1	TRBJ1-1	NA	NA	TGCGCCAGCAGCTTGTCTGGGGCCAACACTGAAGCTTTCTTT	CASSLSGANTEAFF
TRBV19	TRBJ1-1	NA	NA	TGTGCCAGTAGTATAAACAGGGCGGACACTGAAGCTTTCTTT	CASSINRADTEAFF